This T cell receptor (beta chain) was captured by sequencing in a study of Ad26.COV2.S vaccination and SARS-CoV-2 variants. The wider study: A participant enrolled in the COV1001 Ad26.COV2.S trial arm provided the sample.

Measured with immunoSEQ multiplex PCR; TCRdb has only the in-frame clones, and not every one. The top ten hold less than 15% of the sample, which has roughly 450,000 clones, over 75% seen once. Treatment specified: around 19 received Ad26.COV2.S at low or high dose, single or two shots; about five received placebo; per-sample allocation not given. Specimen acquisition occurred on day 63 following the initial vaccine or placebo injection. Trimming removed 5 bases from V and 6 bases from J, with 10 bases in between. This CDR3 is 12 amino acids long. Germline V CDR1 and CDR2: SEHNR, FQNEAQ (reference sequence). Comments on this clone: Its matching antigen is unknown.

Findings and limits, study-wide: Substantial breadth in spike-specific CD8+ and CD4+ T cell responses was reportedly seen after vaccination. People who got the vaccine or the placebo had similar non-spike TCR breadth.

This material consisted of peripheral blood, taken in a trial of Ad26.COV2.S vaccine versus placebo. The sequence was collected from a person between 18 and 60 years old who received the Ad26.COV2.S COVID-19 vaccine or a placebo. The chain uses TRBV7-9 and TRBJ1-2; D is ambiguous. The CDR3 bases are TGTGCCAGCAGCCTCGAGTCGGATGGCTACACCTTC. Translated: CASSLESDGYTF.